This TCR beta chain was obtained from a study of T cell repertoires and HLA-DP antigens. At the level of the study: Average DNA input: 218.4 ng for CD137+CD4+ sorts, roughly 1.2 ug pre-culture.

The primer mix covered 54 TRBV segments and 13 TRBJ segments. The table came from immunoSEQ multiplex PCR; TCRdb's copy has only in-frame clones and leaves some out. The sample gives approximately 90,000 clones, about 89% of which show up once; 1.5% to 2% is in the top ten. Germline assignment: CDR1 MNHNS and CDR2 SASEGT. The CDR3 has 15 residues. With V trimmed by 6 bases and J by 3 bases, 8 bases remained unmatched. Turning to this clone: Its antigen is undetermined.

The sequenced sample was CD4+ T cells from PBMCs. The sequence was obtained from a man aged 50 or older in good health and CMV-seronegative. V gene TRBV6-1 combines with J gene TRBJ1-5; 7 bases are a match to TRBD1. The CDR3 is CASSQAGGPNQPQHF. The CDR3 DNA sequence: TGTGCCAGCAGCCAAGCAGGGGGGCCCAATCAGCCCCAGCATTTT.